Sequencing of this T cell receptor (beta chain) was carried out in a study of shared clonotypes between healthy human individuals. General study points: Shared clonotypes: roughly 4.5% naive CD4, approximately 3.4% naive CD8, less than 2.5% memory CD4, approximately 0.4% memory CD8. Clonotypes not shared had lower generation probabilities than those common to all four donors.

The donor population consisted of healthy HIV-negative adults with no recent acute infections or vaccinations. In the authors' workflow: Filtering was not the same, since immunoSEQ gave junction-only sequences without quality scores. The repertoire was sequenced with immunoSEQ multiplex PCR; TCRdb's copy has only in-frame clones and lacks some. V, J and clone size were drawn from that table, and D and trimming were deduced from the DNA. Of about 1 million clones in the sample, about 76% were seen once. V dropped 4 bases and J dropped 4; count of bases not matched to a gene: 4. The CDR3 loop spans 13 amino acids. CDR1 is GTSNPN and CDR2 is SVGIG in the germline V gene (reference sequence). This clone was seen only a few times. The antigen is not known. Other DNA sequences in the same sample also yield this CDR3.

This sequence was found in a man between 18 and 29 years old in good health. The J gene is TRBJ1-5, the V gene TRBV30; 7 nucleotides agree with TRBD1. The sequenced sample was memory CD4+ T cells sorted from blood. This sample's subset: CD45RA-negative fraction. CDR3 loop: CAWTSGGNQPQHF. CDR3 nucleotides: TGTGCCTGGACTTCAGGGGGTAATCAGCCCCAGCATTTT.